The 11 T cell receptor beta chains below come from one sample, sequenced in a study of blood T cells in healthy people across ages (dated by TCRdb to the mid-2010s). Libraries were constructed by 5' RACE. Sequenced using an Illumina HiSeq 2500. The second PCR ran for roughly 7 to 11 cycles and used a J-beta primer mix along with a sample-barcoded 5' primer. The raw public data were reprocessed by TCRdb itself: fastp quality trimming at Q25, MiXCR clonotype calling, in-frame beta chains only. Entries are consolidated by CDR3 protein sequence, retaining the most common genes and DNA. This sample holds almost 300,000 distinct CDR3 sequences; roughly 29% were observed only once. The ten top clones hold 25% to 30% of the sample. Sequencing was performed on blood. These receptors were collected from a woman in her 70s in good health.

This clonotype occurred a few times. V is TRBV20-1 and J is TRBJ2-1, with D perhaps assigned TRBD1 or TRBD2 (6 bases each). The germline gives CDR1 DFQATT, CDR2 SNEGSKA (reference sequence). Trimming stripped 5 bases from V and 4 bases from J, with 18 bases between. The CDR3 length is 15 residues. The CDR3 bases are TGCAGTGCTCAATTGGGGGCTAGCGAATACAATGAGCAGTTCTTC. Protein sequence: CSAQLGASEYNEQFF.

J is TRBJ2-3 and V is TRBV5-1, with 7 bases matching TRBD1. V dropped 4 bases and J dropped 6; count of bases not matched to a gene: 14. The CDR3 has 16 residues. Per the germline V gene, CDR1 is SGHRS and CDR2 is YFSETQ. This chain's CDR3 is CASSAHRGPRADTQYF. The CDR3 DNA reads TGCGCCAGCAGCGCCCACAGGGGACCTAGAGCGGATACGCAGTATTTT.

The rearrangement links TRBV3-1 to TRBJ2-3; D uncertain. Per germline, CDR1 LGHDT and CDR2 YNNKEL (reference sequence). V was cut by 4 bases and J by 1 base, with 15 bases left in between. The CDR3 has 16 amino acids. Written as DNA, the CDR3 is TGTGCCAGCAGCCCCCTTTGGGAAAGGGGCACAGATACGCAGTATTTT. This sequence encodes CASSPLWERGTDTQYF.

This clonotype was counted at least ten times. This sequence joins TRBV29-1 and TRBJ2-2; 9 bases align to TRBD1. The length of the CDR3 is 14 residues. Germline V gene lookup returns CDR1 SQVTM and CDR2 ANQGSEA. V shed 7 bases and J 0 bases; nucleotides not matched to a gene: 3. DNA for the CDR3: TGCAGCGCCGGGACAGGGACGAACACCGGGGAGCTGTTTTTT. It specifies CSAGTGTNTGELFF.

This clonotype turned up a few times. The chain uses TRBV19 and TRBJ2-6; a weak D match, TRBD2 (5 bases). In germline, CDR1 is LNHDA, CDR2 SQIVND (reference sequence). The CDR3 length is 17 residues. Trimming took 3 bases from V and 2 from J, leaving 14 bases between them. The CDR3 coding sequence is TGTGCCAGTAGTATCGGGTCGGGGTCGGCTGGGGCCAACGTCCTGACTTTC. Amino acids: CASSIGSGSAGANVLTF.

This chain links TRBV6-2 or TRBV6-3 with TRBJ1-1, with D hard to call. In germline, CDR1 is MNHEY, CDR2 SVGEGT. V was cut by 7 bases and J by 6 bases, with 12 bases left in between. This CDR3 has 12 residues. The DNA for the CDR3 is TGTGCCAGCACCAACCCTGTGGCTGAAGCTTTCTTT. Protein: CASTNPVAEAFF.

V usage is TRBV28 and J usage is TRBJ2-1; D is perhaps TRBD2 (6 bases). V lost 7 bases, J lost 6 bases, and 16 bases lay in between. CDR1 and CDR2 (germline): MDHEN, SYDVKM. The CDR3 runs to 14 residues. The CDR3 spells CASKIAAEGNEQFF. CDR3 bases: TGTGCCAGCAAAATAGCGGCCGAGGGCAATGAGCAGTTCTTC.

The V call is TRBV29-1, the J call TRBJ2-1, with a weak D call TRBD1 (6 bases). The V gene's germline CDR1 is SQVTM and CDR2 ANQGSEA. Trimming removed 1 base from V and 3 bases from J, with 16 bases in between. The CDR3 is 16 amino acids. CDR3 region: CSVEGAIDRNYNEQFF. The DNA of the CDR3 is TGCAGCGTTGAAGGGGCGATCGACAGGAACTACAATGAGCAGTTCTTC.

This clonotype was observed a handful of times. The gene calls are TRBV29-1 and TRBJ1-1, with D maybe TRBD1 (5 bases). CDR3 length: 11 residues. The germline V and J ends were trimmed by 5 bases and 4 bases, with 8 bases remaining between them. Looked up from germline, CDR1 is SQVTM and CDR2 is ANQGSEA. DNA for the CDR3: TGCAGCGTTCCGCAGGGCACTGAAGCTTTCTTT. Its protein is CSVPQGTEAFF.

In this sample, this clonotype turned up a few times. The chain combines TRBV20-1 with TRBJ2-4; possible D gene TRBD1, 5 bases. V lost 5 bases to trimming and J lost 2 bases, with 13 bases between them. The CDR3 spans 14 residues. Germline CDR1 DFQATT, CDR2 SNEGSKA (reference sequence). The CDR3 DNA sequence: TGCAGTGCTCGCGAAACAGGTCCCAAAAACATTCAGTACTTC. It yields the protein CSARETGPKNIQYF.

This clonotype was picked up one time. This chain uses TRBV9 with TRBJ1-6; D gene ambiguous. Germline V gene data show CDR1 as SGDLS and CDR2 as YYNGEE. CDR3 length: 13 residues. The V and J ends lost 0 bases and 7 bases respectively, with 5 bases between them. CDR3 DNA: TGTGCCAGCAGCGTAGAGAGGAATTCACCCCTCCACTTT. This sequence encodes CASSVERNSPLHF.